Included here is one TCR beta chain sequence, with context. This sample was included in a study of blood T cell repertoires in COVID-19. In the study overall: COVID-19 samples collected from the United States, Italy and Spain covered acute and convalescent phases. PBMCs, B-cell-depleted T cells, or T cells were the source of the cDNA or gDNA that made up the material.

Study processing details: Quantification of nucleated cells was approximated via reference gene primer amplification. Only in-frame clones appear in the TCRdb table, and some are missing; sequencing was by immunoSEQ multiplex PCR. That table gives V, J and clone size, and the DNA gave D and trimming. The sample contains about 210,000 clones, approximately 87% of which appear only once. The CDR3 has 13 amino acids. V lost 4 bases to trimming and J lost 7 bases, with 12 bases between them. CDR1 and CDR2 (germline): SGHTA, FQGNSA. This sequence was found in a man aged 55 to 69 who had recovered from COVID-19. Sequencing was done on a sample of peripheral blood. The chain is built from TRBV7-2 and TRBJ2-3, with a tentative D call TRBD2 (7 bases). The CDR3 nucleotides read TGTGCCAGCAGCTCGGGCGGGGGCAATACGCAGTATTTT. Translation: CASSSGGGNTQYF.